This T cell receptor beta chain stems from a study of T cell responses to AZD1222 COVID-19 vaccine (dated by TCRdb to the early 2020s). Describing the broader study: AZD1222 recipients with second doses at about 4 weeks or about 12 weeks were pooled, because spike-specific TCR depth and breadth did not differ between schedules. TCR sequencing was performed for 233 trial participants, of whom some 200 were given two doses of AZD1222 and 26 were given two doses of MenACWY control vaccine. Trial participants were enrolled by age into 18-55, 56-69 and 70-plus year subgroups, with approximately 160, 26 and 62 TCR-sequenced participants respectively.

The CDR3 regions of human TCRbeta chains were analyzed by immunosequencing. From the authors' description of their analysis: TCRs in the repertoires were compared against a reference library of SARS-CoV-2-specific TCRs that had been generated with the MIRA antigen-specificity platform. Breadth was defined as the fraction of unique TCRs that were SARS-CoV-2-associated, and depth was defined as the fraction of total T cells that were SARS-CoV-2-associated. Using the MIRA data, each spike-specific TCR was assigned both to the spike region to which the TCR was reactive and to a CD4 or CD8 class. Log10-transformed breadth and depth values were compared by one-way ANOVA with Sidak's multiple comparisons tests. The table comes from immuneACCESS by way of TCRdb, which keeps in-frame sequences with V and J called. Part of the clones is missing from these tables; in studies checked, under half for an unresolved V gene and the rest for unknown reasons. V and J calls and clone size follow that table, whereas D and trimming were derived from the DNA. Counted in this sample were 150,000 or so clones; about nine tenths of them appeared once. The top ten clones comprise less than 2% of the sample.

What the authors observed across the whole study: Participants were mostly white British and included more females than males, and it was suggested by the authors that clonal diversity may have been underestimated. Conclusions about previously exposed vaccinees are limited, since just 6 or 7 AZD1222 recipients were seropositive for SARS-CoV-2 at baseline. The whole spike protein was spanned by vaccine-associated CD4 TCRs, and dominant responses were seen in regions 160-218 and 743-854. A significant rise in spike-specific TCR breadth and depth was observed after two AZD1222 doses relative to day 0 and relative to MenACWY recipients. In the small 56-69-year group, the increase in depth fell short of significance, most likely because of low power. Reportedly, almost half of the unique spike-specific TCRs recognized epitopes lying outside the regions that are mutated in the B.1.351 and B.1.1.7 variants. Because no day 14 peak-response samples were available, repertoires were characterized only after the peak T cell response.

Notes on this clone: Its antigen has not been determined. Within one base of it there is no much larger clone, and no base qualities were kept.

This sample's time point label indicates: baseline before first vaccination. Vaccinee samples were obtained from the UK trials COV001 and COV002, which included a single-blind randomized controlled phase 2/3 trial of AZD1222 (ChAdOx1 nCoV-19) in healthy adults. Trial participant PBMC samples were collected at day 0 and day 28 after the second dose for TCRbeta chain sequencing. Taken from cysteine to phenylalanine, the CDR3 has 15 residues. This entry keeps only the CDR3 DNA: 45 bases, framed from base 1. Trimming removed 1 base from V and 5 bases from J, leaving 14 bases between the germline ends. Per the germline V gene (reference sequence), LNHDA is the CDR1 and SQIVND is the CDR2.

This receptor was identified in an adult in good health. Rearrangement joined TRBV19 to TRBJ2-5, with TRBD1 as a weak D call on 7 bases. The sample was peripheral blood, taken on day 0 of AZD1222 vaccination. The sequenced DNA: TGTGCCAGTAGTATAGGGCGGGGCAGGGGGGAGACCCAGTACTTC. It specifies CASSIGRGRGETQYF.